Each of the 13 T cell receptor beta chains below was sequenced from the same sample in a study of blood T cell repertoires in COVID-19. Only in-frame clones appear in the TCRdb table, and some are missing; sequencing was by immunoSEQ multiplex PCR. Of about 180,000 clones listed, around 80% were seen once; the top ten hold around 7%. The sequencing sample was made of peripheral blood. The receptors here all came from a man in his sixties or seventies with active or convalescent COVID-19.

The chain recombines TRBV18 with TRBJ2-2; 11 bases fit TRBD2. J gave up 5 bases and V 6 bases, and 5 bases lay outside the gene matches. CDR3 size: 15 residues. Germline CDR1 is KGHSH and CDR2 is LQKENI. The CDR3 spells CASSYGTSGTGELFF. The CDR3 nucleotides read TGTGCCAGCTCTTACGGGACTAGCGGAACCGGGGAGCTGTTTTTT. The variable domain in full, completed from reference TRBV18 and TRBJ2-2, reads NAGVMQNPRHLVRRRGQEARLRCSPMKGHSHVYWYRQLPEEGLKFMVYLQKENIIDESGMPKERFSAEFPKEGPSILRIQQVVRGDSAAYFCASSYGTSGTGELFFGEGSRLTVL.

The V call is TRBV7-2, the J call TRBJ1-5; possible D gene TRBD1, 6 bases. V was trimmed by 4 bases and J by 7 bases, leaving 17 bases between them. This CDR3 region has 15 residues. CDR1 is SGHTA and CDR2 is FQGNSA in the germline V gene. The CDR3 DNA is TGTGCCAGCAGCTCCCGTTCAGGGGCAGAACAGCCCCAGCATTTT. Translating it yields CASSSRSGAEQPQHF.

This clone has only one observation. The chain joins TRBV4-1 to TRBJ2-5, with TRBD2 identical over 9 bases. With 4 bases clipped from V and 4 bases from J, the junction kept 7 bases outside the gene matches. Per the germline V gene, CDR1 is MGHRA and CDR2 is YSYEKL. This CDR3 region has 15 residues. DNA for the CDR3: TGCGCCAGCAGCCGCGGGAGGGCCGGGGGAGAGACCCAGTACTTC. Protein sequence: CASSRGRAGGETQYF.

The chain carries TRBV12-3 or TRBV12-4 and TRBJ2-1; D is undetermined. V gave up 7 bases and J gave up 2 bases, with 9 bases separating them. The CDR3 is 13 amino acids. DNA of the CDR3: TGTGCCAGCACCCCAGGCGCCTACAATGAGCAGTTCTTC. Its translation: CASTPGAYNEQFF.

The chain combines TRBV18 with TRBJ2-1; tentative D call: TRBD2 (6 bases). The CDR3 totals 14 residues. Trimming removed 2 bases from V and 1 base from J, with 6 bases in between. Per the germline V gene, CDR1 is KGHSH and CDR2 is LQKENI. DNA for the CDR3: TGTGCCAGCTCACCAGGGGGGTCCTACAATGAGCAGTTCTTC. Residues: CASSPGGSYNEQFF.

CDR3 protein: CASRWTSGRWDQETQYF. The CDR3 DNA sequence: TGTGCCAGTAGGTGGACTAGCGGGAGGTGGGATCAAGAGACCCAGTACTTC. This rearrangement joins TRBV19 to TRBJ2-5; 14 bases agree with TRBD2. Germline CDR1 and CDR2: LNHDA and SQIVND (reference sequence). CDR3 length: 17 residues. Germline trimming cut 6 bases from V and 2 bases from J; bases unmatched to any gene: 8.

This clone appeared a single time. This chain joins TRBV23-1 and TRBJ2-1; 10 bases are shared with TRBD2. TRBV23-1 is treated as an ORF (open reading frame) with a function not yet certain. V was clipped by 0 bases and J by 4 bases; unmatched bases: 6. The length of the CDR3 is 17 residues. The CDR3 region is CASSQSRAGGTYNEQFF. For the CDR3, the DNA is TGCGCCAGCAGTCAATCGAGAGCGGGGGGGACTTACAATGAGCAGTTCTTC.

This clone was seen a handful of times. CDR3: CSVKARGTEAFF. In DNA form, the CDR3 reads TGCAGCGTCAAAGCCAGGGGGACTGAAGCTTTCTTT. The chain has TRBV29-1 and TRBJ1-1; 7 nucleotides line up with TRBD1. Germline V gives CDR1 SQVTM, CDR2 ANQGSEA. Trimming cost V 6 bases and J 5 bases; bases outside gene matches: 6. The CDR3 spans 12 residues.

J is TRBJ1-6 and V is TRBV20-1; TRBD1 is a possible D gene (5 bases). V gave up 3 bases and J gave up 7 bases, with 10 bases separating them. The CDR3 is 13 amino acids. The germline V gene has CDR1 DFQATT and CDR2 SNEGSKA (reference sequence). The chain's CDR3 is CSASWGVNSPLHF. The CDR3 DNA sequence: TGCAGTGCTAGTTGGGGGGTGAATTCACCCCTCCACTTT.

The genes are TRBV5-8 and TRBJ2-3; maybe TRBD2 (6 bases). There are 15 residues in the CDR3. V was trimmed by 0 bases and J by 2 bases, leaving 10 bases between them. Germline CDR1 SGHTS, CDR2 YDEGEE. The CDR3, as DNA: TGTGCCAGCAGCTTGGCGGGACTCAACACAGATACGCAGTATTTT. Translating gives CASSLAGLNTDTQYF.

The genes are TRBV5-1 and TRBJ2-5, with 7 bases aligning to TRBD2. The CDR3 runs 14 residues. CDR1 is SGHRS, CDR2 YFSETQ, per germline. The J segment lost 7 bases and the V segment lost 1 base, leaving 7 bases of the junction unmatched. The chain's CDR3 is CASSLTAREGTQYF. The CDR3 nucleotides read TGCGCCAGCAGCTTGACTGCCAGGGAGGGGACCCAGTACTTC. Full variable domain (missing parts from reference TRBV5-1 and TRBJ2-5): KAGVTQTPRYLIKTRGQQVTLSCSPISGHRSVSWYQQTPGQGLQFLFEYFSETQRNKGNFPGRFSGRQFSNSRSEMNVSTLELGDSALYLCASSLTAREGTQYFGPGTRLLVL.

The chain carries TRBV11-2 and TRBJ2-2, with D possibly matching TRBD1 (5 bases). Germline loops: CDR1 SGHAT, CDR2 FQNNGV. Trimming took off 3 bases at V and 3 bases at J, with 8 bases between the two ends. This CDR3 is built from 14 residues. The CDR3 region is CASSFSRDTGELFF. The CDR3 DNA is TGTGCCAGCAGCTTTAGCAGGGACACCGGGGAGCTGTTTTTT.

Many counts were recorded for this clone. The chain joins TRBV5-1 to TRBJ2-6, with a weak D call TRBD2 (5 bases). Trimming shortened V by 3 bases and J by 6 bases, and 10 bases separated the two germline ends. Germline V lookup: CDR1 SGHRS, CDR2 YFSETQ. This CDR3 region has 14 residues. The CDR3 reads CASSYPREANVLTF. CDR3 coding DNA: TGCGCCAGCAGCTACCCCCGGGAGGCCAACGTCCTGACTTTC.